Below, 30 T cell receptor beta chains from the same sample are listed, as sequenced in a study of blood T cell repertoires in COVID-19. Libraries were prepared by immunoSEQ multiplex PCR; TCRdb keeps only in-frame clonotypes and omits some of them. This sample has about 130,000 clones, with less than 85% found just once. The sequenced material came from peripheral blood. The receptor source for this set is a woman aged 55-70 years with acute or convalescent COVID-19.

The rearrangement links TRBV28 to TRBJ1-6; 7 positions match TRBD1. Germline assignment: CDR1 MDHEN and CDR2 SYDVKM. The CDR3 is 15 residues long. The junction had 4 bases not matched to a gene; V was cut back by 5 bases and J by 3 bases. CDR3: CASSPGQIYNSPLHF. Written as DNA, the CDR3 is TGTGCCAGCAGTCCGGGACAGATCTATAATTCACCCCTCCACTTT. The full variable domain, with the rest looked up from reference TRBV28 and TRBJ1-6, is DVKVTQSSRYLVKRTGEKVFLECVQDMDHENMFWYRQDPGLGLRLIYFSYDVKMKEKGDIPEGYSVSREKKERFSLILESASTNQTSMYLCASSPGQIYNSPLHFGNGTRLTVT.

V and J are TRBV5-1 and TRBJ1-1; 11 bases agree with TRBD1. The CDR3 is 15 residues long. Germline loops: CDR1 SGHRS, CDR2 YFSETQ. The J segment lost 3 bases and the V segment lost 5 bases, leaving 6 bases of the junction unmatched. The CDR3 region has the DNA TGCGCCAGCAGGACCATGGGACAGGGGGACACTGAAGCTTTCTTT. Protein sequence: CASRTMGQGDTEAFF.

The chain has TRBV20-1 and TRBJ2-7, with D unclear. The CDR3 extends over 11 amino acids. Trimming removed 6 bases from V and 7 bases from J, with 13 bases in between. From germline, CDR1 is DFQATT and CDR2 SNEGSKA (reference sequence). The CDR3 sequence is CSANTRSEQYF. Written as DNA, the CDR3 is TGCAGTGCAAATACCCGTAGTGAGCAGTACTTC.

The chain employs TRBV7-8 and TRBJ2-1; D might be TRBD2 (5 bases). Trimming pared 5 bases from V and 7 bases from J, leaving 9 bases between. The CDR3 has 12 amino acids. CDR1 and CDR2 from the germline V gene are SGHVS and FQNEAQ. CDR3 sequence reads: CASSRSANEQFF. In DNA form, the CDR3 reads TGTGCCAGCAGCCGTAGCGCTAATGAGCAGTTCTTC.

The V gene is TRBV6-6, the J gene TRBJ1-3; maybe TRBD1 (6 bases). Between the trimmed V and J ends, which lost 5 bases and 4 bases, there was a span of 9 bases. Germline CDR1 MNHNY, CDR2 SVGAGI (reference sequence). The CDR3 extends over 13 amino acids. CDR3 amino acids: CASSQGFGNTIYF. DNA for the CDR3: TGTGCCAGCAGTCAGGGGTTCGGAAACACCATATATTTT.

This clone has a handful of counts. The genes are TRBV1 and TRBJ1-4; TRBD1 reflects the table's D call only, with no check against the DNA. TRBV1 is classified as a pseudogene. The length of the CDR3 is 14 residues. DNA for the CDR3: TGCACCAGCAGCCGAGGGGGCAGGGATGAAAAACTGTTTTTT. It yields the protein CTSSRGGRDEKLFF.

Notes on this clone: Other nucleotide sequences in the sample specify the same CDR3. The rearrangement joins TRBV27 to TRBJ1-3, with 7 bases identical to TRBD1. Germline assignment: CDR1 MNHEY and CDR2 SMNVEV (reference sequence). V gave up 6 bases and J gave up 0 bases; unmatched junction bases: 2. This CDR3 has 14 residues. CDR3 nucleotide sequence: TGTGCCAGCAGCTGGGACAGCTCTGGAAACACCATATATTTT. Its protein is CASSWDSSGNTIYF.

V gene TRBV7-3 combines with J gene TRBJ2-2; 8 bases are a match to TRBD1. CDR3 length: 16 amino acids. V shed 5 bases, J shed 4 bases, and the junction held 9 bases outside the gene matches. The germline V gene encodes CDR1 SGHTA and CDR2 FQGTGA. CDR3 nucleotides: TGTGCCAGCAGCAAACGGACAGGGATGGGCACCGGGGAGCTGTTTTTT. It yields the protein CASSKRTGMGTGELFF.

This chain joins TRBV3-1 (or the pseudogene TRBV3-2) and TRBJ2-2, with 10 bases lining up with TRBD2. Per the germline V gene, CDR1 is LGHDT and CDR2 is YNNKEL (reference sequence). J gave up 4 bases and V 4 bases, and 12 bases lay outside the gene matches. The CDR3 has 18 amino acids. The CDR3 region is CASSPGTSAVLFTGELFF. The CDR3 DNA is TGTGCCAGCAGCCCGGGGACTAGCGCCGTCTTATTCACCGGGGAGCTGTTTTTT.

This rearrangement joins TRBV19 to TRBJ1-6; D gene unclear. Trimming cost V 3 bases and J 9 bases, with 12 bases left between them. This CDR3 is 14 amino acids long. Germline values: CDR1 LNHDA, CDR2 SQIVND (reference sequence). In nucleotides, the CDR3 is TGTGCCAGTAGTATCATGTCGACAAGTTCACCCCTCCACTTT. As protein: CASSIMSTSSPLHF.

This clone was detected once. The gene calls are TRBV9 and TRBJ1-1, with TRBD1 identical over 8 bases. The CDR3 has 17 amino acids. Unmatched junction bases numbered 9, after V lost 1 base and J lost 1 base. Germline CDR1 is SGDLS and CDR2 is YYNGEE. CDR3 region: CASSVSGGAGANTEAFF. In DNA, the CDR3 is TGTGCCAGCAGCGTATCAGGGGGCGCTGGGGCGAACACTGAAGCTTTCTTT. Using reference TRBV9 and TRBJ1-1 for the parts outside the CDR3, the full variable domain is DSGVTQTPKHLITATGQRVTLRCSPRSGDLSVYWYQQSLDQGLQFLIQYYNGEERAKGNILERFSAQQFPDLHSELNLSSLELGDSALYFCASSVSGGAGANTEAFFGQGTRLTVV.

The V and J genes are TRBV27 and TRBJ1-2; D may be TRBD1 (5 bases). This CDR3 region has 16 residues. The germline gives CDR1 MNHEY, CDR2 SMNVEV (reference sequence). V lost 0 bases and J lost 8, with 19 bases in between. The CDR3: CASSLSWGTGLRGYTF. The CDR3 DNA sequence: TGTGCCAGCAGTTTATCATGGGGCACAGGCCTTCGGGGCTACACCTTC.

The J gene is TRBJ1-2, the V gene TRBV5-4; tentative D call: TRBD1 (5 bases). The germline V gene has CDR1 SGHNT and CDR2 YYREEE (reference sequence). The CDR3 runs to 12 residues. V was pared by 4 bases and J by 6 bases, with 10 bases between. The CDR3 DNA reads as TGTGCCAGCAGCCAACGCAGGGATGGCTACACCTTC. Protein product: CASSQRRDGYTF. Using reference TRBV5-4 and TRBJ1-2 for the parts outside the CDR3, the full variable domain is ETGVTQSPTHLIKTRGQQVTLRCSSQSGHNTVSWYQQALGQGPQFIFQYYREEENGRGNFPPRFSGLQFPNYSSELNVNALELDDSALYLCASSQRRDGYTFGSGTRLTVV.

This sequence joins TRBV7-3 and TRBJ1-1, with 7 bases identical to TRBD1. The CDR3 has 13 amino acids. CDR1 SGHTA and CDR2 FQGTGA come from the germline V gene. V trimming: 4 bases; J trimming: 3 bases; junction bases outside the gene matches: 2. The CDR3 sequence: CASSSQGDTEAFF. The CDR3 coding sequence is TGTGCCAGCAGCTCCCAGGGGGACACTGAAGCTTTCTTT.

The chain employs TRBV9 and TRBJ1-1; D is ambiguous. CDR1 is SGDLS, CDR2 YYNGEE, per germline. The V end lost 3 bases, the J end lost 2 bases, and 11 bases lay between the germline ends. CDR3 size: 14 residues. CDR3 residues: CASSAYSQNTEAFF. CDR3 in DNA: TGTGCCAGCAGCGCCTACAGCCAAAACACTGAAGCTTTCTTT.

The chain links TRBV27 to TRBJ1-1; D is possibly TRBD1 (5 bases). Germline V lookup: CDR1 MNHEY, CDR2 SMNVEV (reference sequence). The CDR3 has 13 residues. V gave up 5 bases and J gave up 11 bases, with 18 bases separating them. CDR3 in DNA: TGTGCCAGCAGTCCTGGGCCCTCCCAGGGTGCTTTCTTT. Residues: CASSPGPSQGAFF.

V gene TRBV9 combines with J gene TRBJ2-7; 8 bases agree with TRBD2. The CDR3 loop spans 15 amino acids. The V gene's germline CDR1 is SGDLS and CDR2 YYNGEE. V lost 0 bases and J lost 7; bases outside the gene matches: 9. The chain's CDR3 is CASSVDPGGAGEQYF. The DNA for the CDR3 is TGTGCCAGCAGCGTAGATCCCGGGGGGGCCGGGGAGCAGTACTTC.

This chain joins TRBV7-3 and TRBJ2-7, with TRBD1 identical over 10 bases. CDR3 size: 15 residues. Germline V gene sequence: CDR1 SGHTA, CDR2 FQGTGA. V was pared by 5 bases and J by 2 bases, with 6 bases of the junction left unmatched. CDR3 sequence reads: CASSISGTGAYEQYF. CDR3 nucleotides: TGTGCCAGCAGCATTTCCGGGACAGGGGCCTACGAGCAGTACTTC. The complete variable domain, with remaining parts taken from reference TRBV7-3 and TRBJ2-7, reads GAGVSQTPSNKVTEKGKYVELRCDPISGHTALYWYRQSLGQGPEFLIYFQGTGAADDSGLPNDRFFAVRPEGSVSTLKIQRTERGDSAVYLCASSISGTGAYEQYFGPGTRLTVT.

This clone was seen a single time. This chain links TRBV5-4 with TRBJ2-2; a possible D gene is TRBD1 (6 bases). The V gene's germline CDR1 is SGHNT and CDR2 YYREEE (reference sequence). CDR3 length equals 18 residues. The V gene lost 0 bases and the J gene lost 0 bases, with 15 bases spanning the gap. The CDR3 sequence: CASSLGGMGHSNTGELFF. In DNA form, the CDR3 reads TGTGCCAGCAGCTTGGGGGGAATGGGACACTCGAACACCGGGGAGCTGTTTTTT.

The rearrangement joins TRBV19 to TRBJ1-6, with 7 bases that match TRBD1. V was clipped by 10 bases and J by 0 bases; unmatched bases: 12. The CDR3 length is 17 residues. Looked up from germline, CDR1 is LNHDA and CDR2 is SQIVND (reference sequence). CDR3 amino acids: CATTPRDSRSYNSPLHF. The CDR3 nucleotides are TGTGCCACTACCCCCCGGGACAGTCGCTCCTATAATTCACCCCTCCACTTT.

The chain employs TRBV5-1 and TRBJ2-3; 7 nucleotides match TRBD2. J was trimmed by 4 bases and V by 4 bases; bases with no gene match: 12. Germline V lookup: CDR1 SGHRS, CDR2 YFSETQ. This CDR3 has 16 residues. The CDR3 loop reads CASSPWGGGGSDTQYF. CDR3 sequence (DNA): TGCGCCAGCAGCCCCTGGGGCGGCGGGGGTTCAGATACGCAGTATTTT.

The V call is TRBV29-1, the J call TRBJ1-2; possible D gene TRBD1, 5 bases. Deletions cut 6 bases from V and 2 bases from J, with 13 bases between. Germline-derived CDR1 and CDR2 are SQVTM and ANQGSEA. The CDR3 is 13 residues long. The CDR3 DNA reads TGCAGCGTCAATGGCGGGGCAAACTATGGCTACACCTTC. As protein: CSVNGGANYGYTF. Looking up the rest from reference TRBV29-1 and TRBJ1-2 gives the full variable domain: SAVISQKPSRDICQRGTSLTIQCQVDSQVTMMFWYRQQPGQSLTLIATANQGSEATYESGFVIDKFPISRPNLTFSTLTVSNMSPEDSSIYLCSVNGGANYGYTFGSGTRLTVV.

In regard to this clone: The same CDR3 can be traced to other DNA sequences in this sample. The rearrangement uses TRBV27 and TRBJ1-5, with D perhaps TRBD1 (5 bases). Germline V lookup: CDR1 MNHEY, CDR2 SMNVEV (reference sequence). This CDR3 has 13 amino acids. The V and J ends lost 3 bases and 4 bases respectively, with 7 bases between them. CDR3 in DNA: TGTGCCAGCAGTTTCGGGGGAAATCAGCCCCAGCATTTT. Translating gives CASSFGGNQPQHF.

This chain joins TRBV11-2 and TRBJ2-1; 10 bases align to TRBD2. Germline V gene data show CDR1 as SGHAT and CDR2 as FQNNGV. CDR3 size: 18 residues. V lost 5 bases, J lost 12 bases, and 22 bases stayed unmatched. The CDR3 bases are TGTGCCAGCAGCGGCGCCGGGACTAGCGCACCTAATAAAGTCGCGCAGTTCTTC. Residues: CASSGAGTSAPNKVAQFF.

V usage is TRBV18 and J usage is TRBJ1-1; 9 bases line up with TRBD1. The CDR3 runs to 14 residues. From germline, CDR1 is KGHSH and CDR2 LQKENI. The junction had 6 bases not matched to a gene; V was cut back by 5 bases and J by 5 bases. CDR3 sequence (DNA): TGTGCCAGCTCAACAGGGGGCTCGGGGACTGAAGCTTTCTTT. This sequence encodes CASSTGGSGTEAFF.

CDR3 protein: CASSALRDSSYEQYF. The CDR3 bases are TGCGCCAGCAGCGCCCTCCGGGACAGCTCCTACGAGCAGTACTTC. The chain has TRBV5-1 and TRBJ2-7; 7 bases align to TRBD1. V lost 4 bases to trimming and J lost 0 bases; unmatched junction nucleotides: 7. The CDR3 has 15 amino acids. The germline V gene has CDR1 SGHRS and CDR2 YFSETQ.

This clone was seen more than once but under ten times. The chain uses TRBV4-1 and TRBJ1-3, with a tentative D call TRBD1 (5 bases). The length of the CDR3 is 17 residues. The V end was cut by 5 bases, the J end by 0 bases, with 17 bases between. Germline assignment: CDR1 MGHRA and CDR2 YSYEKL. The CDR3 reads CASSRQSQGSSGNTIYF. The CDR3 bases are TGCGCCAGCAGCAGACAGAGTCAGGGTAGCTCTGGAAACACCATATATTTT.

This chain uses TRBV24-1 with TRBJ2-5; 8 positions match TRBD2. This CDR3 is built from 16 residues. CDR1 and CDR2 from the germline V gene are KGHDR and SFDVKD. With 6 bases clipped from V and 5 bases from J, the junction kept 13 bases outside the gene matches. The CDR3 bases are TGTGCCACCAGTCCTATACCGGGACTAGAAGAGGAGACCCAGTACTTC. Translated, it gives CATSPIPGLEEETQYF.

The J gene is TRBJ2-1, the V gene TRBV28, with TRBD2 matching 7 bases. The CDR3 has 14 amino acids. V was pared by 7 bases and J by 5 bases, with 8 bases of the junction left unmatched. CDR1 and CDR2 (germline): MDHEN, SYDVKM. CDR3 residues: CASTFGAGDNEQFF. The CDR3 nucleotides are TGTGCCAGCACCTTTGGGGCGGGGGACAATGAGCAGTTCTTC.

The chain combines TRBV2 with TRBJ2-2; unclear D gene. The germline V gene has CDR1 SNHLY and CDR2 FYNNEI. Trimming shortened V by 11 bases and J by 4 bases, and 14 bases separated the two germline ends. This CDR3 spans 13 amino acids. The CDR3 coding sequence is TGTGCCGGAAGACTCTTGAGCACCGGGGAGCTGTTTTTT. It codes for CAGRLLSTGELFF.